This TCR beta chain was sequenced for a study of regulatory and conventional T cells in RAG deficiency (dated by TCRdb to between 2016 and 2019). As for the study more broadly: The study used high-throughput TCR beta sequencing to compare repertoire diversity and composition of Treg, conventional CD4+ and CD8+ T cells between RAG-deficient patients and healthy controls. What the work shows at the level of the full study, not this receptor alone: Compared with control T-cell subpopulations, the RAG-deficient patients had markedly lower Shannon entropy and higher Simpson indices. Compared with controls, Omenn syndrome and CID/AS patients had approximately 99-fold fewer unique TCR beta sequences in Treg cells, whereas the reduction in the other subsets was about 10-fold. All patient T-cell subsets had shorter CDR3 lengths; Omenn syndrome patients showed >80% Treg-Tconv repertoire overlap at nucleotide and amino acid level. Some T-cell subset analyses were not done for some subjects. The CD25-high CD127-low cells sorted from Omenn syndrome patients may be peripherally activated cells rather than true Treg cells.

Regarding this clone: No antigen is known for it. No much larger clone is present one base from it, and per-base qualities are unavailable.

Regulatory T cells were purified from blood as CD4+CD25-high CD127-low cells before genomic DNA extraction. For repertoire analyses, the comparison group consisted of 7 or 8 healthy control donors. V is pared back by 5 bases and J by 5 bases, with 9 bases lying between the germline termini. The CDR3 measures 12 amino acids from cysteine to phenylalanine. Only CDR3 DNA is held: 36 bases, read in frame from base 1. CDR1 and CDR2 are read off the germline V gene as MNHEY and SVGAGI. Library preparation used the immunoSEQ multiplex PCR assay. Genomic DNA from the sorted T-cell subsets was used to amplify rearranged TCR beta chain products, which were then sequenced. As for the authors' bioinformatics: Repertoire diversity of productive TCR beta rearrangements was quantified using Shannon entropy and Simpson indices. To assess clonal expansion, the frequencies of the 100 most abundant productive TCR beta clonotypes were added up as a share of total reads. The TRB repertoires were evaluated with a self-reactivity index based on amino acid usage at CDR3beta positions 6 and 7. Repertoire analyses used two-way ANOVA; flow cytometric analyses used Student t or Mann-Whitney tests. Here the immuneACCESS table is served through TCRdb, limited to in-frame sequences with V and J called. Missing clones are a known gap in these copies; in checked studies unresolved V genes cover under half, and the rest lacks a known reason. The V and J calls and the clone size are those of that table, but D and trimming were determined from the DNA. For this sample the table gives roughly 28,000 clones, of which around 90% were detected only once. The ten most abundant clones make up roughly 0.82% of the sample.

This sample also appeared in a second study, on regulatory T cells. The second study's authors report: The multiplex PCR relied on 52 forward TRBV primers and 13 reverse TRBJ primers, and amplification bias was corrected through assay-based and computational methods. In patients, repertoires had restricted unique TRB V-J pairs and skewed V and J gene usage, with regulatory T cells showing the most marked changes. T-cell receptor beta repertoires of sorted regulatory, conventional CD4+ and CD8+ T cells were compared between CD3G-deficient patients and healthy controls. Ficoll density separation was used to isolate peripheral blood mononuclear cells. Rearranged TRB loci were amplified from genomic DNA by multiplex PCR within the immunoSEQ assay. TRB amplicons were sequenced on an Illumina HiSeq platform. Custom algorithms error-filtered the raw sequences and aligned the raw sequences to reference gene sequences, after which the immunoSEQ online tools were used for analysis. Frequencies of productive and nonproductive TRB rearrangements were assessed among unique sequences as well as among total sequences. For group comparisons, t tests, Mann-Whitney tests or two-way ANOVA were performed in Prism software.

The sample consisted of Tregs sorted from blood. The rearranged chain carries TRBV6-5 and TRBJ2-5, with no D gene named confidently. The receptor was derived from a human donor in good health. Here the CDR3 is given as CASSRTLETQYF. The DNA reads TGTGCCAGCAGTCGGACGCTGGAGACCCAGTACTTC.